Presented here are 28 T cell receptor beta chains from one specimen sequenced in a study of immune evolution from preneoplasia to lung adenocarcinoma. TCRdb's copy holds only in-frame clones and misses some; the assay was immunoSEQ multiplex PCR. This sample carries approximately 7,200 clones, about 85% of them seen once, and the ten largest clones take 2.5%. Sequenced sample: FFPE minimally invasive lung adenocarcinoma tissue. The receptors shown here come from a person of 80 years or more with lung adenocarcinoma.

This clone is a singleton in its sample. The genes are TRBV5-6 and TRBJ1-1; TRBD1 aligns across 7 bases. The CDR3 covers 15 residues. V lost 0 bases, J lost 1 base, and 3 bases stayed unmatched. Germline V gene sequence: CDR1 SGHDT, CDR2 YYEEEE. The CDR3 spells CASSLVGQRNTEAFF. CDR3 nucleotide sequence: TGTGCCAGCAGCTTGGTGGGACAGAGGAACACTGAAGCTTTCTTT.

The chain joins TRBV5-6 to TRBJ2-3; D possibly corresponds to TRBD2 (5 bases). Trimming cost V 0 bases and J 2 bases, with 10 bases left between them. This CDR3 is built from 15 residues. Germline assignment: CDR1 SGHDT and CDR2 YYEEEE. The CDR3 reads CASSLGWGDTDTQYF. CDR3 DNA sequence: TGTGCCAGCAGCTTGGGGTGGGGAGACACAGATACGCAGTATTTT. Variable domain in full (rest from reference TRBV5-6 and TRBJ2-3): DAGVTQSPTHLIKTRGQQVTLRCSPKSGHDTVSWYQQALGQGPQFIFQYYEEEERQRGNFPDRFSGHQFPNYSSELNVNALLLGDSALYLCASSLGWGDTDTQYFGPGTRLTVL.

The chain couples TRBV29-1 to TRBJ1-2; no reliable D call. Germline V gives CDR1 SQVTM, CDR2 ANQGSEA. Between the trimmed V and J ends, which lost 0 bases and 4 bases, there was a span of 3 bases. The CDR3 contains 11 residues. DNA for the CDR3: TGCAGCGTTGAAGATGTCTATGGCTACACCTTC. Translating gives CSVEDVYGYTF.

The chain links TRBV6-5 to TRBJ1-2; possible D gene TRBD1, 6 bases. The CDR3 sequence is 14 residues long. Trimming shortened V by 2 bases and J by 2 bases, and 9 bases separated the two germline ends. The germline V gene has CDR1 MNHEY and CDR2 SVGAGI. The CDR3 nucleotides read TGTGCCAGCAGTTACGGGGGGCAGAACTATGGCTACACCTTC. As protein: CASSYGGQNYGYTF.

There are a few counts of this clone. Here the CDR3 DNA reads TGTGCCAGCAGCTTGGAGGCCCGGGGCACCATATATTTT. Amino acids: CASSLEARGTIYF. The chain joins TRBV5-6 to TRBJ1-3, with no clear D. This CDR3 spans 13 amino acids. V was trimmed by 0 bases and J by 9 bases, leaving 10 bases between them. In germline, CDR1 is SGHDT, CDR2 YYEEEE.

The table lists this clone with a count of one. V and J are TRBV14 and TRBJ2-7; D assignment may be TRBD1 or TRBD2 (5 bases each). This CDR3 comprises 15 residues. Germline values: CDR1 SGHDN, CDR2 FVKESK. V shed 1 base and J shed 0 bases, with 10 bases lying between them. In DNA form, the CDR3 reads TGTGCCAGCAGCCAAGGTTCGGGGCCCTCCTACGAGCAGTACTTC. Encoded protein: CASSQGSGPSYEQYF.

In its sample, this clone was seen once. This chain uses TRBV5-4 with TRBJ2-7; perhaps TRBD2 as D (6 bases). The CDR3 contains 17 residues. Germline V gene lookup returns CDR1 SGHNT and CDR2 YYREEE (reference sequence). V lost 4 bases and J lost 0, with 20 bases in between. The CDR3 protein is CASSLGGNSVTSYEQYF. The CDR3 DNA follows: TGTGCCAGCAGCCTGGGGGGAAATAGCGTGACCTCCTACGAGCAGTACTTC.

The chain uses TRBV28 and TRBJ2-5; TRBD2 matches 10 bases. V dropped 1 base and J dropped 5; count of bases not matched to a gene: 7. Germline loops: CDR1 MDHEN, CDR2 SYDVKM. The CDR3 is 16 residues long. The CDR3 sequence: CASSLLASGGRETQYF. The CDR3 nucleotides are TGTGCCAGCAGTTTATTGGCTAGCGGGGGTCGGGAGACCCAGTACTTC.

The chain recombines TRBV5-4 with TRBJ1-1, with no clear D. CDR1 and CDR2 (germline): SGHNT, YYREEE (reference sequence). The germline V and J ends were trimmed by 0 bases and 1 base, with 7 bases remaining between them. The CDR3 runs to 14 residues. In nucleotides, the CDR3 is TGTGCCAGCAGCTTGGAACCGACGAACACTGAAGCTTTCTTT. This encodes CASSLEPTNTEAFF. The full variable domain, rest sourced from reference TRBV5-4 and TRBJ1-1, is ETGVTQSPTHLIKTRGQQVTLRCSSQSGHNTVSWYQQALGQGPQFIFQYYREEENGRGNFPPRFSGLQFPNYSSELNVNALELDDSALYLCASSLEPTNTEAFFGQGTRLTVV.

The chain carries TRBV28 and TRBJ1-5; D is unresolved. This CDR3 has 12 amino acids. Germline lookup yields CDR1 MDHEN and CDR2 SYDVKM. V gave up 3 bases and J gave up 5 bases, with 5 bases separating them. The CDR3 protein is CASSLDDQPQHF. The CDR3 region has the DNA TGTGCCAGCAGTTTGGACGATCAGCCCCAGCATTTT.

The rearrangement joins TRBV5-1 to TRBJ2-7; D ambiguous. The CDR3 totals 15 residues. The germline CDR1 and CDR2 sequences are SGHRS and YFSETQ. Trimming left V 0 bases short and J 3 bases short, with 13 bases between. In DNA form, the CDR3 reads TGCGCCAGCAGCTTGGAAGGAGCGACGGGCTACGAGCAGTACTTC. Translating it yields CASSLEGATGYEQYF.

The genes are TRBV18 and TRBJ2-5, with D possibly being TRBD2 (6 bases). The V gene lost 2 bases and the J gene lost 1 base, with 14 bases spanning the gap. This CDR3 contains 16 residues. CDR1 is KGHSH, CDR2 LQKENI, per germline. CDR3 bases: TGTGCCAGCTCACCAGCTCCGGGGGTGGGCCAAGAGACCCAGTACTTC. Translation: CASSPAPGVGQETQYF.

The rearrangement links TRBV6-1 to TRBJ1-5; D is perhaps TRBD1 (5 bases). Germline CDR1 and CDR2: MNHNS and SASEGT. V lost 7 bases and J lost 11, with 21 bases in between. The CDR3 extends over 14 amino acids. The CDR3 region is CASNPTEYLGSQHF. CDR3 coding DNA: TGTGCCAGCAATCCGACAGAGTACTTAGGGTCCCAGCATTTT.

J is TRBJ2-2 and V is TRBV2; D is possibly TRBD1 (7 bases). Per germline, CDR1 SNHLY and CDR2 FYNNEI. With 2 bases removed from V and 4 bases from J, the gap between germline ends came to 14 bases. The CDR3 consists of 16 residues. The CDR3 DNA reads as TGTGCCAGCAGTGAACCAGGGGGGTACAGCACCGGGGAGCTGTTTTTT. Its translation: CASSEPGGYSTGELFF.

The J gene is TRBJ2-1, the V gene TRBV7-3; D tentatively fits TRBD1 or TRBD2 (7 bases each). In germline, CDR1 is SGHTA, CDR2 FQGTGA. Trimming cost V 5 bases and J 4 bases, with 15 bases left between them. The CDR3 has 15 amino acids. CDR3 amino acids: CASSEGASGYNEQFF. The CDR3, as DNA: TGTGCCAGCAGCGAGGGGGCTAGCGGTTACAATGAGCAGTTCTTC.

This chain joins TRBV5-1 and TRBJ2-2; TRBD2 might be the D (5 bases). The germline V and J ends were trimmed by 4 bases and 1 base, with 11 bases remaining between them. The germline V gene encodes CDR1 SGHRS and CDR2 YFSETQ. The CDR3 extends over 15 amino acids. The CDR3 protein is CASSPRTGNTGELFF. CDR3 DNA sequence: TGCGCCAGCAGCCCTCGGACTGGGAACACCGGGGAGCTGTTTTTT.

This clone was detected only a few times. The rearrangement links TRBV28 to TRBJ1-1; a possible D gene is TRBD1 (5 bases). CDR1 and CDR2 from the germline V gene are MDHEN and SYDVKM. The ends were cut back, 11 bases at V and 4 bases at J, with 26 bases in the middle. The CDR3 contains 16 residues. CDR3 in DNA: TGTGCCTCAGCGTACTGGGACCAAGCGTTGCGCACTGAAGCTTTCTTT. Its translation is CASAYWDQALRTEAFF.

V is TRBV7-2 and J is TRBJ1-2; D not certain. Germline V gene lookup returns CDR1 SGHTA and CDR2 FQGNSA. The CDR3 consists of 13 residues. Trimming took off 2 bases at V and 4 bases at J, with 8 bases between the two ends. This CDR3 is CASSLTGTYGYTF. The CDR3 nucleotides are TGTGCCAGCAGCTTAACGGGAACCTATGGCTACACCTTC.

This chain connects TRBV28 to TRBJ2-1; unclear D gene. Deletions cut 9 bases from V and 6 bases from J, with 18 bases between. Germline V gene lookup returns CDR1 MDHEN and CDR2 SYDVKM. This CDR3 contains 14 residues. This chain's CDR3 is CARWTTLNFNEQFF. The CDR3 region has the DNA TGTGCCAGGTGGACCACCTTAAATTTCAATGAGCAGTTCTTC.

The chain is built from TRBV4-1 and TRBJ2-7, with 12 nucleotides matching TRBD2. CDR3 size: 15 residues. Losses at the gene ends were 4 bases for V and 3 bases for J; bases not matched to a gene: 4. Germline V CDR1 and CDR2: MGHRA, YSYEKL. Here the CDR3 DNA reads TGCGCCAGCAGCCGAGGACTAGCGGGACGCTACGAGCAGTACTTC. Translation gives CASSRGLAGRYEQYF.

V usage is TRBV18 and J usage is TRBJ1-5; D is ambiguous. Trimming removed 3 bases from V and 5 bases from J, with 8 bases in between. The length of the CDR3 is 13 residues. Germline-derived CDR1 and CDR2 are KGHSH and LQKENI. CDR3 in amino acids: CASSPNNYQPQHF. In DNA, the CDR3 is TGTGCCAGCTCACCGAACAACTATCAGCCCCAGCATTTT.

V is TRBV28 and J is TRBJ2-4, with 7 bases aligning to TRBD1. The germline V gene encodes CDR1 MDHEN and CDR2 SYDVKM. CDR3 size: 13 residues. The V segment lost 8 bases and the J segment 0 bases; nucleotides outside the gene matches: 1. The CDR3 protein is CASRQGAKNIQYF. The CDR3 nucleotides read TGTGCCAGCCGACAGGGAGCCAAAAACATTCAGTACTTC.

This clone has just one count. This chain connects TRBV11-3 to TRBJ2-3, with D maybe TRBD2 (6 bases). CDR1 and CDR2 from the germline V gene are SGHNT and YENEEA. Trimming stripped 6 bases from V and 0 bases from J, with 13 bases between. The CDR3 sequence is 15 residues long. The CDR3 coding sequence is TGTGCCAGCAGAGCCATGGGAGGTAGCACAGATACGCAGTATTTT. Encoded protein: CASRAMGGSTDTQYF. The full variable domain, with the rest looked up from reference TRBV11-3 and TRBJ2-3, is EAGVVQSPRYKIIEKKQPVAFWCNPISGHNTLYWYLQNLGQGPELLIRYENEEAVDDSQLPKDRFSAERLKGVDSTLKIQPAELGDSAVYLCASRAMGGSTDTQYFGPGTRLTVL.

The rearrangement links TRBV7-2 to TRBJ2-1; TRBD2 matches 7 bases. This CDR3 region has 13 residues. The ends lost 8 bases at V and 4 bases at J; junction bases unmatched: 5. Germline CDR1 reads SGHTA; CDR2 reads FQGNSA. The CDR3, as DNA: TGTGCCAGCCAAAGCGGGACTTACAATGAGCAGTTCTTC. It is translated as CASQSGTYNEQFF. Full variable domain (outside the CDR3, taken from reference TRBV7-2 and TRBJ2-1): GAGVSQSPSNKVTEKGKDVELRCDPISGHTALYWYRQSLGQGLEFLIYFQGNSAPDKSGLPSDRFSAERTGGSVSTLTIQRTQQEDSAVYLCASQSGTYNEQFFGPGTRLTVL.

The chain recombines TRBV18 with TRBJ2-3; 7 nucleotides line up with TRBD2. The V and J ends lost 2 bases and 0 bases, in that order; junction bases with no gene match: 5. This CDR3 is 16 amino acids long. Germline lookup yields CDR1 KGHSH and CDR2 LQKENI. This chain's CDR3 is CASSPSLAESTDTQYF. CDR3 nucleotides: TGTGCCAGCTCACCAAGTCTAGCGGAGAGCACAGATACGCAGTATTTT.

On this clone itself: Other DNA variants within this sample encode the same CDR3. The chain uses TRBV6-5 and TRBJ1-1; TRBD1 agrees at 9 bases. The germline V gene has CDR1 MNHEY and CDR2 SVGAGI. Germline trimming cut 5 bases from V and 4 bases from J; bases unmatched to any gene: 8. This CDR3 has 15 residues. CDR3 loop: CASSLSQGAGTEAFF. As DNA, the CDR3 is TGTGCCAGCAGTCTCTCACAGGGGGCCGGCACTGAAGCTTTCTTT.

V and J are TRBV7-3 and TRBJ2-5; D may be TRBD2 (5 bases). Germline CDR1 and CDR2: SGHTA and FQGTGA. The CDR3 loop spans 15 amino acids. Trimming left V 5 bases short and J 4 bases short, with 17 bases between. The CDR3 DNA follows: TGTGCCAGCAGCCCTAATATCGGGATGGGAGAGACCCAGTACTTC. It is translated as CASSPNIGMGETQYF. The whole variable domain, filled in from reference TRBV7-3 and TRBJ2-5, reads GAGVSQTPSNKVTEKGKYVELRCDPISGHTALYWYRQSLGQGPEFLIYFQGTGAADDSGLPNDRFFAVRPEGSVSTLKIQRTERGDSAVYLCASSPNIGMGETQYFGPGTRLLVL.

In its sample, this clone was seen once. The chain combines TRBV28 with TRBJ1-2; the D is unclear. CDR1 is MDHEN, CDR2 SYDVKM, per germline. The CDR3 has 15 amino acids. Trimming took 2 bases from V and 4 from J, leaving 14 bases between them. CDR3: CASSLIGGRSYGYTF. CDR3 DNA sequence: TGTGCCAGCAGTTTAATCGGTGGCAGGTCCTATGGCTACACCTTC.